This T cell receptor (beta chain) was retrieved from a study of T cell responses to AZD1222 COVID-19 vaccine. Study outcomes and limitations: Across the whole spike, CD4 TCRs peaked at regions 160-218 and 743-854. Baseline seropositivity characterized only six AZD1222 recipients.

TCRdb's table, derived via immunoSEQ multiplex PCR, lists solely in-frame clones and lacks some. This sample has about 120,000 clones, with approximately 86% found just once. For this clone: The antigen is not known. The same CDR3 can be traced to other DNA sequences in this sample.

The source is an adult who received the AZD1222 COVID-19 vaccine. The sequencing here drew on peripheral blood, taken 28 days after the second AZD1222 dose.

The CDR3 DNA sequence: TGTGCCAGCAGTCAACTCGGACAGGGCTCTGGAAACACCATATATTTT. It translates to CASSQLGQGSGNTIYF. The chain couples TRBV3-1 (or the pseudogene TRBV3-2) to TRBJ1-3; 8 bases are a match to TRBD1. Germline V lookup: CDR1 LGHDT, CDR2 YNNKEL (reference sequence). This CDR3 region has 16 residues. J lost 0 bases, V lost 6 bases, and 7 bases had no gene match.